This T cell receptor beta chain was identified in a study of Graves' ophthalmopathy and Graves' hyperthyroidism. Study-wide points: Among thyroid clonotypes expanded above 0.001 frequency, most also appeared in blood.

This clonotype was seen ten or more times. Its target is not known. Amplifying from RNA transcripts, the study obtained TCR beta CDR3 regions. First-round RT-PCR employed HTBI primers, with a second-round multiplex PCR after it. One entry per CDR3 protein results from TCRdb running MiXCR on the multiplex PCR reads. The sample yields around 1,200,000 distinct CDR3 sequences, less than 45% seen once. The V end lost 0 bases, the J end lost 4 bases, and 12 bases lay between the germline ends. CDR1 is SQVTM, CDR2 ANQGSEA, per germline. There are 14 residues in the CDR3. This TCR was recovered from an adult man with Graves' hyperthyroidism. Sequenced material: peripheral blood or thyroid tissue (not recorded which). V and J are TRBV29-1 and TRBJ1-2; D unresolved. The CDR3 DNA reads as TGCAGCGTTGAAGATCCCGTGCCGTTCTATGGCTACACCTTC. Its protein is CSVEDPVPFYGYTF.